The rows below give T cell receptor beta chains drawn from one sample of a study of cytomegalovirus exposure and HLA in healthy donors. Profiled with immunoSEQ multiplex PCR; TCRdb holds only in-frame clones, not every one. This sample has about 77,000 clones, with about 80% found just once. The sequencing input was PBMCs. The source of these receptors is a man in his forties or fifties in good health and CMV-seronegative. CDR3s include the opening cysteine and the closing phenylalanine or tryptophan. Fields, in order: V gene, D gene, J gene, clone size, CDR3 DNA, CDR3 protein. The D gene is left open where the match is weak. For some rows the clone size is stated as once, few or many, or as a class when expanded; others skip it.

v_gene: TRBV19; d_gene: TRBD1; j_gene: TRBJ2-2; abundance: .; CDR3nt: TGTGCCAGTAGTCCTCGGACAGGGGTGATCGGGGAGCTGTTTTTT; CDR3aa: CASSPRTGVIGELFF
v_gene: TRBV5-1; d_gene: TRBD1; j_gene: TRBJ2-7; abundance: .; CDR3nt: TGCGCCAGCAGAACGACAGGGGCCAACGAGCAGTACTTC; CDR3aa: CASRTTGANEQYF
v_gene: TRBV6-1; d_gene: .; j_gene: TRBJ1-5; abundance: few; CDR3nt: TGTGCCAGCAGTGTACTTCTTAGCAATCAGCCCCAGCATTTT; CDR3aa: CASSVLLSNQPQHF
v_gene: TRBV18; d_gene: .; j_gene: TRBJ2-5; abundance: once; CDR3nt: TGTGCCAGCTCACCAATGCGAGTCCAAGAGACCCAGTACTTC; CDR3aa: CASSPMRVQETQYF
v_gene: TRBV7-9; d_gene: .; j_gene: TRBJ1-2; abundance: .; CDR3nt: TGTGCCAGCAGCTTTTCAGGCCCTTCCTATGGCTACACCTTC; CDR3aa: CASSFSGPSYGYTF
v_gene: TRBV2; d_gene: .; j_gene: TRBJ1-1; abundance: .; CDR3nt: TGTGCCAGCAGTGTACAGGGAAACACTGAAGCTTTCTTT; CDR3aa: CASSVQGNTEAFF
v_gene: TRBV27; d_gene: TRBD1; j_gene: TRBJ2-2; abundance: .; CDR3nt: TGTGCCAGCAGTTTTGGACAGGGGAACACCGGGGAGCTGTTTTTT; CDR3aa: CASSFGQGNTGELFF
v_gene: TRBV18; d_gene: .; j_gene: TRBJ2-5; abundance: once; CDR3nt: TGTGCCAGCTCACCAAGGGGTGAAGAGACCCAGTACTTC; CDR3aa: CASSPRGEETQYF
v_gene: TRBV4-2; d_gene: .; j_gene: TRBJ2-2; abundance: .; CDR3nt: TGTGCCAGCAGCCAATCCCGTGTCGACACCGGGGAGCTGTTTTTT; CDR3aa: CASSQSRVDTGELFF
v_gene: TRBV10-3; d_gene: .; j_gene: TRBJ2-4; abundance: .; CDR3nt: TGTGCCATCAGTGACCCCCCAGGGGTTGGAGCCAAAAACATTCAGTACTTC; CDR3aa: CAISDPPGVGAKNIQYF
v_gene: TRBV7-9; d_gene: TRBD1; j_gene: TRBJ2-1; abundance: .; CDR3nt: TGTGCCAGCAGCTTATCGGGACAGGGGGTCGGTGAGCAGTTCTTC; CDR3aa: CASSLSGQGVGEQFF
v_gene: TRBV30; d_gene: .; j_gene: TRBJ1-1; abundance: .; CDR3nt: TGTGCCTGGAGTGTACTAGATCCGAACACTGAAGCTTTCTTT; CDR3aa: CAWSVLDPNTEAFF
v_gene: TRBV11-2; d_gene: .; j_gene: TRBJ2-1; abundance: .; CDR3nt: TGTGCCAGCAGCTCCGCTCAAGGGAGTCAGGAGCAGTTCTTC; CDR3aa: CASSSAQGSQEQFF
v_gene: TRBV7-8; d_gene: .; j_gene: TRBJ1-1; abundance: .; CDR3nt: TGTGCCAGCAGCCTTACACAGGGCAACACTGAAGCTTTCTTT; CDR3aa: CASSLTQGNTEAFF
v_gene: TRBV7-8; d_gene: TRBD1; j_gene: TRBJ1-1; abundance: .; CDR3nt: TGTGCCAGCCGCCTCGGGACAGATAACACTGAAGCTTTCTTT; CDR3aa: CASRLGTDNTEAFF
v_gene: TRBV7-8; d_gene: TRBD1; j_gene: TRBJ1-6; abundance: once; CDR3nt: TGTGCCAGCAGCTATACAGGGGGATGGAATTCACCCCTCCACTTT; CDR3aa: CASSYTGGWNSPLHF
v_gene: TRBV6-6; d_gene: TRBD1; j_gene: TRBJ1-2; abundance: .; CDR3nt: TGTGCCAGCAGTTCTACAGGGGGAGGCGGCTACACCTTC; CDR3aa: CASSSTGGGGYTF
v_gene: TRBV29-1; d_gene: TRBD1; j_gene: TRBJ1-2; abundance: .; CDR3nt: TGCAGCGTTCTTCCCAGGGACAGTTATGGCTACACCTTC; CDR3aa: CSVLPRDSYGYTF
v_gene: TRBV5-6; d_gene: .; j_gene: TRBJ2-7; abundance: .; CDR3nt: TGTGCCAGCAGCTTGGTAGGGGGGGGCAGGGAATCCTACGAGCAGTACTTC; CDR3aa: CASSLVGGGRESYEQYF
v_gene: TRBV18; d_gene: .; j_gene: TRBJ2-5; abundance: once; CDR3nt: TGTGCCAGCTCACCGATGGCGGAGTATGAAGTCCAGTACTTC; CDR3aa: CASSPMAEYEVQYF
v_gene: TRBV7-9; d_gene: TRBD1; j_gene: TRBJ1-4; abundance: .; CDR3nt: TGTGCCAGCAGCTTGCGGACAGGGATAACGCCTAATGAAAAACTGTTTTTT; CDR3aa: CASSLRTGITPNEKLFF
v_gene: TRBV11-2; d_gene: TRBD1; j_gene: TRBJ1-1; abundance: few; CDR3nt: TGTGCCAGCAGCGGGAGGACAGGACTCGTGTTGAATACTGAAGCTTTCTTT; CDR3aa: CASSGRTGLVLNTEAFF
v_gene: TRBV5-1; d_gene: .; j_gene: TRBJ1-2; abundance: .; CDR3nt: TGCGCCAGCAGCCCCACGGACGTCAGGGTGCATGGCTACACCTTC; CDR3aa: CASSPTDVRVHGYTF
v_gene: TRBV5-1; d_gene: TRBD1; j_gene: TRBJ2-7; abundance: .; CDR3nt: TGCGCCAGCAGCACAGGGGATGTACTAAACGAGCAGTACTTC; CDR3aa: CASSTGDVLNEQYF
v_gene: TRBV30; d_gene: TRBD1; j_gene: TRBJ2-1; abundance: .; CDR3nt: TGTGCCTGGAGTGTTGGGGACAGGGTAAAATACCACAATGAGCAGTTCTTC; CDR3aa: CAWSVGDRVKYHNEQFF
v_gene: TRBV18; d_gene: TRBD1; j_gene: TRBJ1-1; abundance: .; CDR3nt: TGTGCCAGCTCACCCCAGGGGGCCAGGCTGAACACTGAAGCTTTCTTT; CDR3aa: CASSPQGARLNTEAFF
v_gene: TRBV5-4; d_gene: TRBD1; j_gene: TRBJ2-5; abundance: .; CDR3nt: TGTGCCAGCAGCTTCCAGGGGGCAGGTGGAGAGACCCAGTACTTC; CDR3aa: CASSFQGAGGETQYF
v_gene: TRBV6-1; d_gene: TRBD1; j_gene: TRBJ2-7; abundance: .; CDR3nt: TGTGCCAGCAGTGTAGGGACAGGGATCTCCTACGAGCAGTACTTC; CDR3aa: CASSVGTGISYEQYF
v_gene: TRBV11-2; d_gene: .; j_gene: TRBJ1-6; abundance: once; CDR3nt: TGTGCCAGCAGCGATTGGGACTTCTATTCACCCCTCCACTTT; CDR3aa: CASSDWDFYSPLHF
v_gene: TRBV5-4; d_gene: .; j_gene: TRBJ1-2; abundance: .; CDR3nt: TGTGCCAGCAGCATACGGACCGACAGTAACTATGGCTACACCTTC; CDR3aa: CASSIRTDSNYGYTF
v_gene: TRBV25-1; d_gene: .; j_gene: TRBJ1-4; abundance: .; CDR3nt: TGTGCCAGCAGTGATCCCAGGGTTGCAACTAATGAAAAACTGTTTTTT; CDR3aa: CASSDPRVATNEKLFF
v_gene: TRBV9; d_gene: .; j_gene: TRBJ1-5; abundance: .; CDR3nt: TGTGCCAGCCCGGTGAATCAGCCCCAGCATTTT; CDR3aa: CASPVNQPQHF
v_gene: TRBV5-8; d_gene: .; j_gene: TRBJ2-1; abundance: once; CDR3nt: TGTGCCAGCAGCTCTCGGCGGTACAATGAGCAGTTCTTC; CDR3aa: CASSSRRYNEQFF
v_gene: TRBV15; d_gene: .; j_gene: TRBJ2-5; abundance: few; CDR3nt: TGTGCCACCAGCAGAGAGGGCGGGGAGGCGGAGACCCAGTACTTC; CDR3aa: CATSREGGEAETQYF
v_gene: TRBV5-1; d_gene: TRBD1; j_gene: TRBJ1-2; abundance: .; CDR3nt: TGCGCCAGCAGCTTGTTAGCGAAGCCGGGACAGGGGGGCTACACCTTC; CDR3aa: CASSLLAKPGQGGYTF
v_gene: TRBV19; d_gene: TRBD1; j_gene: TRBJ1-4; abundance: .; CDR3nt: TGTGCCAGTAGGACGACAGGGGGCCATGAAAAACTGTTTTTT; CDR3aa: CASRTTGGHEKLFF
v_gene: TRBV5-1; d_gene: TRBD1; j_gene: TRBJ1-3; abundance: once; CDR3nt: TGCGCCAGCAGCGGAGGACAGGTTTCGGGAAACACCATATATTTT; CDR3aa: CASSGGQVSGNTIYF
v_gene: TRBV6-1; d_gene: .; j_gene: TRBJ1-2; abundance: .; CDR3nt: TGTGCCAGCAGTGAAGCGACAGATACCAGAGCATCTTATGGCTACACCTTC; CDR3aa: CASSEATDTRASYGYTF
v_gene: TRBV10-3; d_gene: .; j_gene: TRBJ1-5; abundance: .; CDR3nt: TGTGCCATCAGGGCGGGGGACATCAGCAATCAGCCCCAGCATTTT; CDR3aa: CAIRAGDISNQPQHF
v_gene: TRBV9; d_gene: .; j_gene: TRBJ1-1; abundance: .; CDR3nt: TGTGCCAGCACCGTCTGGGACTCGAACACTGAAGCTTTCTTT; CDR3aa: CASTVWDSNTEAFF
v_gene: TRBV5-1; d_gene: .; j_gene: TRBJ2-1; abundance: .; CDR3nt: TGCGCCAGCAGCCTTAACAATGAGCAGTTCTTC; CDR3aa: CASSLNNEQFF
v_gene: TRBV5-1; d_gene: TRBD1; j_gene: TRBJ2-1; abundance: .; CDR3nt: TGCGCCAGCAGCTTCTCCCTACCGGGACAGGGAGTGAATGAGCAGTTCTTC; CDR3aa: CASSFSLPGQGVNEQFF
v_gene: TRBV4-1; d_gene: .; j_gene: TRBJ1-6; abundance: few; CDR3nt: TGCGCCAGCAGCCAAGTACAGAACTCCTATAATTCACCCCTCCACTTT; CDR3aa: CASSQVQNSYNSPLHF
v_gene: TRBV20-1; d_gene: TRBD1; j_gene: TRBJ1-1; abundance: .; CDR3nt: TGCAGTGCTAAGGGGACAGGCCTGTTCTTT; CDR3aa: CSAKGTGLFF
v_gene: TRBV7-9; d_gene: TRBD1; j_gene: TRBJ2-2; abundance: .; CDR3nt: TGTGCCAGCAGCTTAGGGACAGGCGAGACGAACACCGGGGAGCTGTTTTTT; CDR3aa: CASSLGTGETNTGELFF
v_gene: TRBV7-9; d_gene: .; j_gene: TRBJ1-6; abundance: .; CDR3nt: TGTGCCAGCAGCTTAGTCGGGAGATCACCCCTCCACTTT; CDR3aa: CASSLVGRSPLHF
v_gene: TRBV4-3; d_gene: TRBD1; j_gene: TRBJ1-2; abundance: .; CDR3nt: TGCGCCAGCAGCCAGTATACAGGGGATGGCTACACCTTC; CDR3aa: CASSQYTGDGYTF
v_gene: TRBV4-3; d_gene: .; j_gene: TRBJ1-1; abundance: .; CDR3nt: TGCGCCAGCCGCCAAGTTCGAGGACAGACAATGAACACTGAAGCTTTCTTT; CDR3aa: CASRQVRGQTMNTEAFF
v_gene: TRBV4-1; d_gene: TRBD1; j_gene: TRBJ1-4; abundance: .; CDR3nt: TGCGCCAGCAGCCTACGGGACAGAAGATTAACTAATGAAAAACTGTTTTTT; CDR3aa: CASSLRDRRLTNEKLFF
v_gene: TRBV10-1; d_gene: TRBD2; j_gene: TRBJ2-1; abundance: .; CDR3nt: TGCGCCAGCAGTCCCGGGACTAGCGGGGCCGATGAGCAGTTCTTC; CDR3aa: CASSPGTSGADEQFF
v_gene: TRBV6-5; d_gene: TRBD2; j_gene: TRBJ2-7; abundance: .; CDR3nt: TGTGCCAGCAGTTACTCACTAGCGGGGGACTACGAGCAGTACTTC; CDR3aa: CASSYSLAGDYEQYF
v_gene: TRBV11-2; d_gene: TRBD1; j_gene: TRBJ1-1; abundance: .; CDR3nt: TGTGCCAGCACCACAAATGTGGGACAGAAGGCTTTCTTT; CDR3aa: CASTTNVGQKAFF
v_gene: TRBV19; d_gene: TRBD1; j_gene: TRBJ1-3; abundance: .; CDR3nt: TGTGCCAGTAGTAGCGGGAATTTCGGACAGGGGCTATTCGGAAACACCATATATTTT; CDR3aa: CASSSGNFGQGLFGNTIYF